Each of the 23 T cell receptor beta chains below was sequenced from the same sample in a study of beta chain features in type 1 diabetes. cDNA synthesis used the whole RNA isolate, giving expressed TCRB sequences. Produced via immunoSEQ multiplex PCR; TCRdb's table is partial and in-frame only. This table has 500,000 to 700,000 clones, 15% to 18% appearing once. Sequencing was performed on naive CD4+ T cells from blood. The receptors shown here come from a man aged 18-30 years in good health.

This clone was counted a few times. This chain joins TRBV9 and TRBJ2-3, with 13 bases fitting TRBD2. The CDR3 covers 17 residues. CDR1 and CDR2 from the germline V gene are SGDLS and YYNGEE. J was trimmed by 2 bases and V by 3 bases; bases with no gene match: 6. The CDR3 DNA follows: TGTGCCAGCAGCGACACGGGACTAGCGGGACCCACAGATACGCAGTATTTT. Translation gives CASSDTGLAGPTDTQYF.

This clone was seen more than once but under ten times. The rearrangement uses TRBV7-2 and TRBJ1-2, with D perhaps TRBD1 (5 bases). The CDR3 totals 14 residues. Germline V gene data show CDR1 as SGHTA and CDR2 as FQGNSA. The germline V and J ends were trimmed by 5 bases and 8 bases, with 18 bases remaining between them. The CDR3 is CASSIRQRFAGYTF. Written as DNA, the CDR3 is TGTGCCAGCAGCATCAGACAGCGCTTTGCGGGCTACACCTTC.

The chain couples TRBV4-1 to TRBJ2-5; D is unresolved. This CDR3 has 15 amino acids. Germline V gives CDR1 MGHRA, CDR2 YSYEKL. The V end lost 0 bases, the J end lost 3 bases, and 11 bases lay between the germline ends. The CDR3 is CASSQDYNREETQYF. The CDR3 nucleotides read TGCGCCAGCAGCCAAGATTACAATAGGGAAGAGACCCAGTACTTC.

The chain is built from TRBV5-4 and TRBJ2-7, with D unclear. Trimming shortened V by 4 bases and J by 4 bases, and 9 bases separated the two germline ends. Per the germline V gene, CDR1 is SGHNT and CDR2 is YYREEE (reference sequence). This CDR3 has 12 amino acids. CDR3 in DNA: TGTGCCAGCAGCCGACATCCTTACGAGCAGTACTTC. Translating it yields CASSRHPYEQYF.

The CDR3 loop reads CASKVTGLPYEQYF. The CDR3 DNA follows: TGTGCCAGCAAGGTGACAGGGTTACCCTACGAGCAGTACTTC. The chain couples TRBV28 to TRBJ2-7, with TRBD1 matching over 7 bases. V gave up 7 bases and J gave up 2 bases; unmatched junction bases: 8. The germline gives CDR1 MDHEN, CDR2 SYDVKM. The CDR3 consists of 14 residues.

This clone was observed a few times. V gene TRBV19 combines with J gene TRBJ2-2, with D hard to call. The CDR3 is 15 amino acids. CDR1 is LNHDA, CDR2 SQIVND, per germline (reference sequence). The V and J ends lost 3 bases and 4 bases respectively, with 12 bases between them. The CDR3 DNA is TGTGCCAGTAGTATGACGGACCGACGCACCGGGGAGCTGTTTTTT. Its translation is CASSMTDRRTGELFF. Based on the CDR3 plus reference TRBV19 and TRBJ2-2, the full variable domain is DGGITQSPKYLFRKEGQNVTLSCEQNLNHDAMYWYRQDPGQGLRLIYYSQIVNDFQKGDIAEGYSVSREKKESFPLTVTSAQKNPTAFYLCASSMTDRRTGELFFGEGSRLTVL.

The gene calls are TRBV7-3 and TRBJ2-7; a possible D gene is TRBD1 (7 bases). CDR3 length: 14 residues. CDR1 SGHTA and CDR2 FQGTGA come from the germline V gene. The V gene lost 4 bases and the J gene lost 0 bases, with 10 bases spanning the gap. The CDR3 nucleotides read TGTGCCAGCAGCTGGCGGGACAGCTCCTACGAGCAGTACTTC. Encoded protein: CASSWRDSSYEQYF.

This clone has a handful of counts. The chain has TRBV2 and TRBJ2-1; 12 positions agree with TRBD1. The CDR3 is 14 amino acids. Trimming at V came to 6 bases and at J to 8 bases, leaving 5 bases not matched to a gene. Germline V gene sequence: CDR1 SNHLY, CDR2 FYNNEI. CDR3 in DNA: TGTGCCAGCAGACGGGACAGGGGGCCGGATGAGCAGTTCTTC. This sequence encodes CASRRDRGPDEQFF.

This clone was recorded a few times. V is TRBV18 and J is TRBJ2-2, with D perhaps matching TRBD1 (6 bases). This CDR3 comprises 15 residues. Germline V lookup: CDR1 KGHSH, CDR2 LQKENI. V dropped 2 bases and J dropped 1 base, with 8 bases sitting between them. CDR3: CASSPGTWNTGELFF. The CDR3 DNA reads as TGTGCCAGCTCACCAGGGACATGGAACACCGGGGAGCTGTTTTTT.

There are a few counts of this clone. The chain has TRBV20-1 and TRBJ1-1; D gene uncertain. Germline values: CDR1 DFQATT, CDR2 SNEGSKA (reference sequence). The CDR3 has 11 amino acids. V was cut by 6 bases and J by 3 bases, with 8 bases left in between. CDR3 sequence: CSARPYTEAFF. The CDR3 region has the DNA TGCAGTGCACGACCGTACACTGAAGCTTTCTTT.

This chain's CDR3 is CASSSTSLGQFF. The CDR3 coding sequence is TGCGCCAGCAGCTCGACTTCACTGGGGCAGTTCTTC. This chain uses TRBV5-1 with TRBJ2-1; D gene unclear. Germline V gene sequence: CDR1 SGHRS, CDR2 YFSETQ. V shed 3 bases and J shed 12 bases, with 13 bases lying between them. This CDR3 comprises 12 residues.

The CDR3 here is CASSSGDNNQPQHF. The CDR3 DNA sequence: TGCGCCAGCAGCTCCGGTGACAACAATCAGCCCCAGCATTTT. The V and J genes are TRBV5-1 and TRBJ1-5; no clear D. Germline-derived CDR1 and CDR2 are SGHRS and YFSETQ. The CDR3 sequence is 14 residues long. Trimming removed 3 bases at V and 3 bases at J, with 10 bases between. The entire variable domain, with the rest obtained from reference TRBV5-1 and TRBJ1-5, is as follows: KAGVTQTPRYLIKTRGQQVTLSCSPISGHRSVSWYQQTPGQGLQFLFEYFSETQRNKGNFPGRFSGRQFSNSRSEMNVSTLELGDSALYLCASSSGDNNQPQHFGDGTRLSIL.

The rearrangement joins TRBV7-9 to TRBJ2-7; D may correspond to TRBD1 or TRBD2 (5 bases each). Germline values: CDR1 SEHNR, CDR2 FQNEAQ (reference sequence). V was shortened by 3 bases and J by 0 bases, with 12 bases between the two germline ends. This CDR3 comprises 15 residues. CDR3 sequence: CASSFRDATSYEQYF. The CDR3 DNA reads as TGTGCCAGCAGCTTCCGGGACGCTACCTCCTACGAGCAGTACTTC. Based on the CDR3 plus reference TRBV7-9 and TRBJ2-7, the full variable domain is DTGVSQNPRHKITKRGQNVTFRCDPISEHNRLYWYRQTLGQGPEFLTYFQNEAQLEKSRLLSDRFSAERPKGSFSTLEIQRTEQGDSAMYLCASSFRDATSYEQYFGPGTRLTVT.

The chain employs TRBV6-6 and TRBJ1-3; D possibly corresponds to TRBD1 (5 bases). The germline V and J ends were trimmed by 4 bases and 2 bases, with 9 bases remaining between them. This CDR3 has 14 amino acids. CDR1 and CDR2 (germline): MNHNY, SVGAGI (reference sequence). DNA for the CDR3: TGTGCCAGCAGTTCGGGGACGGCTGGAAACACCATATATTTT. The encoded protein is CASSSGTAGNTIYF.

V usage is TRBV9 and J usage is TRBJ1-2, with 7 bases fitting TRBD1. The germline CDR1 and CDR2 sequences are SGDLS and YYNGEE. Losses at the gene ends were 8 bases for V and 3 bases for J; bases not matched to a gene: 16. This CDR3 has 16 amino acids. CDR3 in DNA: TGTGCCAGTAAGGGGGCCCGGAGCTTCTGGGACTATGGCTACACCTTC. This gives the protein CASKGARSFWDYGYTF.

V gene TRBV27 combines with J gene TRBJ1-5; D unclear. Trimming shortened V by 3 bases and J by 7 bases, and 13 bases separated the two germline ends. Germline loops: CDR1 MNHEY, CDR2 SMNVEV (reference sequence). There are 14 residues in the CDR3. The CDR3 spells CASSFRGLRQPQHF. CDR3 nucleotide sequence: TGTGCCAGCAGTTTTCGCGGGTTACGCCAGCCCCAGCATTTT.

The chain is built from TRBV14 and TRBJ2-7; 8 nucleotides line up with TRBD1. V lost 3 bases, J lost 6 bases, and 1 base stayed unmatched. The CDR3 is 12 residues long. CDR1 and CDR2 (germline): SGHDN, FVKESK. The CDR3 nucleotides read TGTGCCAGCAGCCACACAGGGGGCGAGCAGTACTTC. Protein: CASSHTGGEQYF.

This clone was counted between two and nine times. This chain links TRBV10-3 with TRBJ1-1; D is possibly TRBD1 (5 bases). CDR3 size: 13 residues. V was trimmed by 7 bases and J by 7 bases, leaving 16 bases between them. The V gene's germline CDR1 is ENHRY and CDR2 SYGVKD. CDR3 nucleotides: TGTGCCATCACCCGAGGGACGAGGGATGAAGCTTTCTTT. It translates to CAITRGTRDEAFF.

This clone was seen a few times. The V and J genes are TRBV5-6 and TRBJ2-1; 10 nucleotides line up with TRBD1. CDR3 length: 15 amino acids. V shed 2 bases, J shed 6 bases, and the junction held 5 bases outside the gene matches. Germline assignment: CDR1 SGHDT and CDR2 YYEEEE. The DNA of the CDR3 is TGTGCCAGCAGCTTTCGACAGGGGGCTGGCAATGAGCAGTTCTTC. Protein: CASSFRQGAGNEQFF. Looking up the rest from reference TRBV5-6 and TRBJ2-1 gives the full variable domain: DAGVTQSPTHLIKTRGQQVTLRCSPKSGHDTVSWYQQALGQGPQFIFQYYEEEERQRGNFPDRFSGHQFPNYSSELNVNALLLGDSALYLCASSFRQGAGNEQFFGPGTRLTVL.

In its sample, this clone was seen a few times. The rearrangement links TRBV10-3 to TRBJ1-1, with D hard to call. CDR3 length equals 13 residues. Germline V gene sequence: CDR1 ENHRY, CDR2 SYGVKD. Trimming left V 0 bases short and J 8 bases short, with 10 bases between. The DNA of the CDR3 is TGTGCCATCAGTGAGTCAGCGAGGGAAGAAGCTTTCTTT. Its translation: CAISESAREEAFF.

Turning to this clone: One junction end does not reproduce the germline sequence, and a read error may be involved. This chain joins TRBV7-9 and TRBJ2-1; the D is unclear. Germline CDR1 and CDR2: SEHNR and FQNEAQ (reference sequence). The CDR3 length is 12 residues. CDR3 sequence: CASSRQQPWAIF. CDR3 nucleotides: TGTGCCAGCAGTCGTCAGCAACCCTGGGCGATCTTC.

This chain joins TRBV10-3 and TRBJ2-5; D perhaps matches TRBD1 (5 bases). CDR1 is ENHRY, CDR2 SYGVKD, per germline. The CDR3 is 14 residues long. V was shortened by 0 bases and J by 5 bases, with 10 bases between the two germline ends. For the CDR3, the DNA is TGTGCCATCAGTGAGTCTCCAGGGCGGGAGACCCAGTACTTC. As protein: CAISESPGRETQYF.

This clone was seen only a few times. The chain links TRBV25-1 to TRBJ2-7; D is uncertain. The CDR3 is 12 residues long. The germline gives CDR1 MGHDK, CDR2 SYGVNS. V was cut by 5 bases and J by 4 bases, with 9 bases left in between. The CDR3 loop reads CASSSTGYEQYF. CDR3 in DNA: TGTGCCAGCAGTTCAACGGGTTACGAGCAGTACTTC.